These 31 T cell receptor beta chains were all obtained from the same sample, sequenced in a study of identical twins. TCRdb reanalysed the 5' RACE reads using MiXCR and keeps one entry per CDR3 protein. This table holds about 900,000 distinct CDR3 sequences, roughly 12% found once. The same data also contributed to another study, on yellow fever vaccine responses in identical twins.

What was sequenced was PBMCs. These receptors were taken from a woman between 18 and 29 years old in good health.

In this sample, this clonotype turned up a few times. V gene TRBV27 combines with J gene TRBJ2-3; D unresolved. CDR3 length: 13 residues. The V end was cut by 3 bases, the J end by 2 bases, with 6 bases between. Germline CDR1 and CDR2: MNHEY and SMNVEV (reference sequence). The CDR3 reads CASSFPHTDTQYF. As DNA, the CDR3 is TGTGCCAGCAGTTTCCCCCACACAGATACGCAGTATTTT.

This clonotype came up a few times. This sequence joins TRBV2 and TRBJ2-7, with 10 bases fitting TRBD1. The CDR3 extends over 14 amino acids. Trimming removed 7 bases from V and 7 bases from J; junction bases left unmatched: 10. Germline loops: CDR1 SNHLY, CDR2 FYNNEI. CDR3 sequence (DNA): TGTGCCAGCACTTCTGGACAGGGGGTAGGGGAGCAGTACTTC. It translates to CASTSGQGVGEQYF. The full variable domain, completed using reference TRBV2 and TRBJ2-7, is EPEVTQTPSHQVTQMGQEVILRCVPISNHLYFYWYRQILGQKVEFLVSFYNNEISEKSEIFDDQFSVERPDGSNFTLKIRSTKLEDSAMYFCASTSGQGVGEQYFGPGTRLTVT.

The chain combines TRBV7-9 with TRBJ2-2; TRBD1 or TRBD2 may be the D gene (5 bases each). V lost 5 bases and J lost 6, with 10 bases in between. CDR3 length: 13 residues. Germline values: CDR1 SEHNR, CDR2 FQNEAQ (reference sequence). The CDR3 loop reads CASSLMGAGELFF. As DNA, the CDR3 is TGTGCCAGCAGCCTAATGGGGGCCGGGGAGCTGTTTTTT.

This clonotype was seen only a few times. V is TRBV2 and J is TRBJ2-1, with D perhaps TRBD1 or TRBD2 (5 bases each). The CDR3 totals 13 residues. Trimming took off 6 bases at V and 6 bases at J, with 12 bases between the two ends. The germline gives CDR1 SNHLY, CDR2 FYNNEI. In DNA, the CDR3 is TGTGCCAGCAGATCGGGACCTTCCAATGAGCAGTTCTTC. Its protein product is CASRSGPSNEQFF. Combining the CDR3 with reference TRBV2 and TRBJ2-1 gives the whole variable domain EPEVTQTPSHQVTQMGQEVILRCVPISNHLYFYWYRQILGQKVEFLVSFYNNEISEKSEIFDDQFSVERPDGSNFTLKIRSTKLEDSAMYFCASRSGPSNEQFFGPGTRLTVL.

A few counts support this clonotype. The gene calls are TRBV10-3 and TRBJ2-7; D possibly corresponds to TRBD2 (5 bases). Germline loops: CDR1 ENHRY, CDR2 SYGVKD. The CDR3 runs 14 residues. V gave up 0 bases and J gave up 3 bases, with 9 bases separating them. CDR3 in DNA: TGTGCCATCAGTGAGTCTGAGGGAAACTACGAGCAGTACGTC. As protein: CAISESEGNYEQYV.

This clonotype was detected only a few times. The genes are TRBV23-1 and TRBJ2-7; 11 bases map to TRBD1. TRBV23-1 has ORF status, its function being uncertain. The V segment lost 6 bases and the J segment 4 bases; nucleotides outside the gene matches: 5. The CDR3 covers 14 residues. Here the CDR3 reads CASRDRGPAYEQYV. The CDR3 DNA sequence: TGCGCCAGCAGGGACAGGGGGCCGGCTTACGAGCAGTACGTC.

Many counts were recorded for this clonotype. This chain joins TRBV5-1 and TRBJ1-5; TRBD1 might be the D (5 bases). Germline V gives CDR1 SGHRS, CDR2 YFSETQ. The CDR3 runs to 15 residues. The V end was cut by 4 bases, the J end by 1 base, with 12 bases between. CDR3 bases: TGCGCCAGCAGCCCGACAGACGCGAGCAATCAGCCCCAGCATTTT. It translates to CASSPTDASNQPQHF.

This clonotype has only a few counts. An end of the junction differs from the germline gene, which may be a read error. The chain employs TRBV5-1 and TRBJ1-1; D might be TRBD1 (5 bases). The CDR3 spans 14 residues. The germline V gene encodes CDR1 SGHRS and CDR2 YFSETQ. CDR3 loop: CASSLGHSNTEAFF. The CDR3 DNA is TGCGCCAGCAGTTTGGGGCACAGTAACACTGAAGCTTTCTTT.

The rearrangement uses TRBV10-3 and TRBJ2-2, with D perhaps TRBD2 (6 bases). This CDR3 comprises 17 residues. V was clipped by 4 bases and J by 1 base, with 16 bases between them. Germline assignment: CDR1 ENHRY and CDR2 SYGVKD. DNA for the CDR3: TGTGCCATCAGTGGCCGTGGAGGGGTCTTGAACACCGGGGAGCTGTTTTTT. It encodes CAISGRGGVLNTGELFF.

This sequence joins TRBV20-1 and TRBJ2-5; D not certain. Germline V gene lookup returns CDR1 DFQATT and CDR2 SNEGSKA (reference sequence). V shed 0 bases and J shed 5 bases, with 7 bases lying between them. The CDR3 length is 12 residues. The CDR3 here is CSARDLKETQYF. The DNA of the CDR3 is TGCAGTGCTAGAGATCTTAAGGAGACCCAGTACTTC.

A few counts support this clonotype. This chain connects TRBV11-3 to TRBJ2-2; TRBD1 matches at 10 bases. The CDR3 loop spans 15 amino acids. The V and J ends lost 3 bases and 7 bases, in that order; junction bases with no gene match: 5. Germline assignment: CDR1 SGHNT and CDR2 YENEEA. The CDR3 protein is CASSFGTGVHGELFF. The CDR3, as DNA: TGTGCCAGCAGCTTCGGGACAGGGGTTCACGGGGAGCTGTTTTTT.

This chain uses TRBV5-1 with TRBJ2-1; the D is unclear. The CDR3 sequence is 14 residues long. V shed 3 bases and J shed 1 base, with 8 bases lying between them. Germline V CDR1 and CDR2: SGHRS, YFSETQ. The CDR3 DNA reads as TGCGCCAGCAGCTCCCGTAGGTCCTACAATGAGCAGTTCTTC. Its translation: CASSSRRSYNEQFF. The full variable domain, rest sourced from reference TRBV5-1 and TRBJ2-1, is KAGVTQTPRYLIKTRGQQVTLSCSPISGHRSVSWYQQTPGQGLQFLFEYFSETQRNKGNFPGRFSGRQFSNSRSEMNVSTLELGDSALYLCASSSRRSYNEQFFGPGTRLTVL.

This clonotype was counted between two and nine times. This chain joins TRBV2 and TRBJ2-7; D possibly corresponds to TRBD2 (5 bases). The germline V gene encodes CDR1 SNHLY and CDR2 FYNNEI. With 3 bases removed from V and 6 bases from J, the gap between germline ends came to 18 bases. The CDR3 runs to 15 residues. The CDR3 protein is CASSELRTEESEQYF. The CDR3 DNA sequence: TGTGCCAGCAGTGAGCTACGGACGGAGGAAAGCGAGCAGTACTTC.

This clonotype occurred a few times. The chain carries TRBV7-8 and TRBJ2-7; D perhaps matches TRBD1 (6 bases). This CDR3 contains 14 residues. Germline V gene lookup returns CDR1 SGHVS and CDR2 FQNEAQ. Trimming shortened V by 5 bases and J by 3 bases, and 14 bases separated the two germline ends. CDR3 nucleotide sequence: TGTGCCAGCAGCCCAACCTCAGGGGTCTACGAGCAGTACTTC. It codes for CASSPTSGVYEQYF. Full variable domain (missing parts from reference TRBV7-8 and TRBJ2-7): GAGVSQSPRYKVAKRGQDVALRCDPISGHVSLFWYQQALGQGPEFLTYFQNEAQLDKSGLPSDRFFAERPEGSVSTLKIQRTQQEDSAVYLCASSPTSGVYEQYFGPGTRLTVT.

The chain uses TRBV12-3 or TRBV12-4 and TRBJ2-6; 7 bases fit TRBD1. V trimming: 7 bases; J trimming: 4 bases; junction bases outside the gene matches: 10. The CDR3 sequence is 16 residues long. The CDR3 DNA reads TGTGCCAGCACTACGACAGGGCGTCTCGGGGCCAACGTCCTGACTTTC. This sequence encodes CASTTTGRLGANVLTF.

In DNA, the CDR3 is TGCAGCTTCCCCGGGCCCGGGGGGAATGAGCAGTTCTTC. Translation: CSFPGPGGNEQFF. This rearrangement joins TRBV29-1 to TRBJ2-1; the match to TRBD2 covers 7 bases. The CDR3 has 13 amino acids. CDR1 is SQVTM and CDR2 is ANQGSEA in the germline V gene. After removal of 8 bases from V and 7 bases from J, the junction contained 11 bases not matched to a gene.

This clonotype was observed at least ten times. The chain uses TRBV10-3 and TRBJ2-2, with D unresolved. The CDR3 runs to 13 residues. V was clipped by 6 bases and J by 7 bases, with 12 bases between them. CDR1 and CDR2 (germline): ENHRY, SYGVKD. For the CDR3, the DNA is TGTGCCATCAGGGGCCAAGTCAACGGGGAGCTGTTTTTT. Protein product: CAIRGQVNGELFF.

This sequence joins TRBV9 and TRBJ2-5, with D maybe TRBD2 (6 bases). Trimming removed 0 bases from V and 6 bases from J, with 15 bases in between. The CDR3 is 15 residues long. Germline V CDR1 and CDR2: SGDLS, YYNGEE. The CDR3 region is CASSVDLGSLQTQYF. Here the CDR3 DNA reads TGTGCCAGCAGCGTAGATCTCGGGAGTCTGCAGACCCAGTACTTC.

This clonotype was seen a few times. V gene TRBV16 combines with J gene TRBJ2-1, with D perhaps being TRBD1 or TRBD2 (5 bases each). The CDR3 is 15 amino acids. Trimming stripped 1 base from V and 8 bases from J, with 15 bases between. From germline, CDR1 is KGHSY and CDR2 FQNENV. The CDR3 region has the DNA TGTGCCAGCAGCCAATGGCGCAGGGAGCTCGATGAGCAGTTCTTC. This sequence encodes CASSQWRRELDEQFF.

This clonotype was counted only a few times. V gene TRBV29-1 combines with J gene TRBJ2-1; TRBD2 is a possible D gene (5 bases). Trimming removed 6 bases from V and 2 bases from J, with 17 bases in between. The CDR3 loop spans 15 amino acids. Germline lookup yields CDR1 SQVTM and CDR2 ANQGSEA. CDR3: CSVDSLAFTYNEQFF. For the CDR3, the DNA is TGCAGCGTCGACTCCTTAGCGTTTACCTACAATGAGCAGTTCTTC.

This sequence joins TRBV12-3 or TRBV12-4 and TRBJ2-1; D possibly matches TRBD1 or TRBD2 (5 bases each). V dropped 6 bases and J dropped 10 bases, with 19 bases sitting between them. The CDR3 has 14 amino acids. DNA of the CDR3: TGTGCCAGCAGGCTGCCGGGACGGACTCGGGAGCAGTTCTTC. Translated, it gives CASRLPGRTREQFF.

This clonotype turned up a few times. The chain couples TRBV18 to TRBJ2-1; the match to TRBD2 covers 15 bases. CDR1 and CDR2 from the germline V gene are KGHSH and LQKENI. The V and J ends lost 2 bases and 5 bases, in that order; junction bases with no gene match: 4. This CDR3 is built from 17 residues. Here the CDR3 reads CASSPGLAGGRNNEQFF. The DNA of the CDR3 is TGTGCCAGCTCACCAGGACTAGCGGGAGGGAGGAACAATGAGCAGTTCTTC. The variable domain in full, with the rest retrieved from reference TRBV18 and TRBJ2-1, is NAGVMQNPRHLVRRRGQEARLRCSPMKGHSHVYWYRQLPEEGLKFMVYLQKENIIDESGMPKERFSAEFPKEGPSILRIQQVVRGDSAAYFCASSPGLAGGRNNEQFFGPGTRLTVL.

This sequence joins TRBV6-1 and TRBJ1-5; D is undetermined. Germline CDR1 is MNHNS and CDR2 is SASEGT. Trimming shortened V by 5 bases and J by 1 base, and 12 bases separated the two germline ends. This CDR3 is 15 amino acids long. DNA for the CDR3: TGTGCCAGCAGTCAATCGTTTATGAGCAATCAGCCCCAGCATTTT. Amino acids: CASSQSFMSNQPQHF.

In its sample, this clonotype was seen a few times. The chain carries TRBV12-3 or TRBV12-4 and TRBJ2-7; D is unclear. The CDR3 extends over 12 amino acids. Trimming took 1 base from V and 5 from J, leaving 6 bases between them. CDR3 residues: CASSLVWDEQYF. The CDR3 region has the DNA TGTGCCAGCAGTTTAGTGTGGGACGAGCAGTACTTC.

This clonotype has at least ten counts. The chain uses TRBV4-1 and TRBJ2-5, with TRBD1 as a possible D gene (6 bases). Trimming removed 2 bases at V and 3 bases at J, with 7 bases between. Per the germline V gene, CDR1 is MGHRA and CDR2 is YSYEKL. There are 13 residues in the CDR3. The DNA of the CDR3 is TGCGCCAGCAGCCAAAACAGGGAAGAGACCCAGTACTTC. It encodes CASSQNREETQYF.

This clonotype was found many times. This sequence joins TRBV4-1 and TRBJ2-1, with 11 bases lining up with TRBD2. J lost 7 bases, V lost 1 base, and 15 bases had no gene match. This CDR3 has 19 amino acids. Germline CDR1 reads MGHRA; CDR2 reads YSYEKL. The CDR3 loop is CASSQAVGSGRGDRNEQFF. For the CDR3, the DNA is TGCGCCAGCAGCCAAGCCGTGGGTAGCGGGAGGGGAGATAGGAATGAGCAGTTCTTC.

The rearrangement joins TRBV6-1 to TRBJ2-7; weak D call: TRBD2 (5 bases). Germline V CDR1 and CDR2: MNHNS, SASEGT. The CDR3 is made up of 14 amino acids. The germline V and J ends were trimmed by 3 bases and 2 bases, with 11 bases remaining between them. Here the CDR3 reads CASSEGSSTYEQYF. CDR3 in DNA: TGTGCCAGCAGTGAGGGGAGCAGTACCTACGAGCAGTACTTC.

This clonotype occurred a few times. The chain couples TRBV14 to TRBJ2-3; 9 bases fit TRBD2. There are 15 residues in the CDR3. CDR1 is SGHDN and CDR2 is FVKESK in the germline V gene. Trimming cost V 1 base and J 7 bases; bases outside gene matches: 6. This chain's CDR3 is CASSQVGGRAYTQYF. The CDR3 DNA reads TGTGCCAGCAGCCAAGTCGGCGGGAGGGCCTATACGCAGTATTTT. Full variable domain (rest looked up from reference TRBV14 and TRBJ2-3): EAGVTQFPSHSVIEKGQTVTLRCDPISGHDNLYWYRRVMGKEIKFLLHFVKESKQDESGMPNNRFLAERTGGTYSTLKVQPAELEDSGVYFCASSQVGGRAYTQYFGPGTRLTVL.

A few counts support this clonotype. This rearrangement joins TRBV12-3 or TRBV12-4 to TRBJ1-4, with a weak D call TRBD1 (6 bases). CDR3 length: 15 residues. Trimming pared 6 bases from V and 4 bases from J, leaving 15 bases between. The CDR3 region has the DNA TGTGCCAGCAGACCTACAGGAGGGGGTAATGAAAAACTGTTTTTT. It is translated as CASRPTGGGNEKLFF.

This clonotype was seen a few times. Here the CDR3 DNA reads TGCAGTGCTAGAACAGGTCTGTCAGGAAACACCATATATTTT. Amino acid sequence: CSARTGLSGNTIYF. The J gene is TRBJ1-3, the V gene TRBV20-1; tentatively, D is TRBD1 (5 bases). CDR3 size: 14 residues. Germline values: CDR1 DFQATT, CDR2 SNEGSKA (reference sequence). Trimming cost V 2 bases and J 4 bases, with 12 bases left between them.

The gene calls are TRBV5-1 and TRBJ2-7; D is unresolved. V dropped 0 bases and J dropped 1 base, with 11 bases sitting between them. CDR3 length equals 15 residues. Germline-derived CDR1 and CDR2 are SGHRS and YFSETQ. The CDR3 bases are TGCGCCAGCAGCTTGGAAATAGAAGGGTCCTACGAGCAGTACTTC. This translates into CASSLEIEGSYEQYF.